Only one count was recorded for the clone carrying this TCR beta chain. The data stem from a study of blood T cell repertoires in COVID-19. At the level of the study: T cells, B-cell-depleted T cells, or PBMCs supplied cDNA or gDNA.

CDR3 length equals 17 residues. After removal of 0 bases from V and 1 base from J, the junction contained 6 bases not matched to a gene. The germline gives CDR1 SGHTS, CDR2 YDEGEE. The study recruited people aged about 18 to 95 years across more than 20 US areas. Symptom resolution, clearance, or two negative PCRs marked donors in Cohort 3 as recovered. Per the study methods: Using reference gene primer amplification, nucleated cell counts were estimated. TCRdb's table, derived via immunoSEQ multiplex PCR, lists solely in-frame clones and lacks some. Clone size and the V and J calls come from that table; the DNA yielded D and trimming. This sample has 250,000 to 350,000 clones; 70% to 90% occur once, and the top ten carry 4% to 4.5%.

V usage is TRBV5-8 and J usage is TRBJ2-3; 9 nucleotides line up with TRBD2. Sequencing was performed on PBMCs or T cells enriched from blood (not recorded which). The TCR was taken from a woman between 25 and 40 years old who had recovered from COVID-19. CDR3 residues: CASSLGGLALGTDTQYF. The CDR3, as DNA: TGTGCCAGCAGCTTGGGGGGACTAGCCTTGGGCACAGATACGCAGTATTTT.